What follows describes a single T cell receptor beta chain. The antigen is not known. Data came from immunoSEQ multiplex PCR; TCRdb stores just in-frame clones and leaves some out. The sample has about 20,000 clones, approximately 78% seen once. This entry comes from a study of OX40 agonist ivuxolimab in advanced cancers. Study-level background: The patients received ivuxolimab by intravenous route every 2 weeks at 0.01 to 10 mg/kg. Study-wide findings and caveats: At 0.1 to 3.0 mg/kg and by week 6, clonal expansion occurred in CD4+ and CD8+ blood T cells. Also showing low normalized T-cell clonal expansion were some of the nonresponders. There were, on average, more expanded clones in CD8+ T cells than in CD4+.

The CDR3 is 15 amino acids. The V and J ends lost 5 bases and 3 bases respectively, with 13 bases between them. Looked up from germline, CDR1 is SEHNR and CDR2 is FQNEAQ (reference sequence). The genes are TRBV7-9 and TRBJ1-4, with D uncertain. This TCR derives from an adult with an advanced solid tumor such as melanoma, head and neck, liver or kidney cancer. This specimen consisted of CD4+ or CD8+ T cells sorted from blood, obtained in a trial of the OX40 agonist ivuxolimab. CDR3 coding DNA: TGTGCCAGCAGCCCGGGCCCCATATCTAATGAAAAACTGTTTTTT. Translating gives CASSPGPISNEKLFF.